These 9 T cell receptor beta chains originate from one sample sequenced in a study of T cell responses to AZD1222 COVID-19 vaccine. The data were produced by immunoSEQ multiplex PCR, yet TCRdb's version contains in-frame clones alone and is incomplete. The table records some 170,000 clones, approximately 94% of them present only once. This sample comprised peripheral blood, obtained on day 0 of AZD1222 vaccination. The receptors here all came from an adult in good health.

V and J are TRBV27 and TRBJ1-2; D gene uncertain. This CDR3 is 14 amino acids long. Trimming removed 6 bases from V and 4 bases from J, with 15 bases in between. Germline CDR1 is MNHEY and CDR2 is SMNVEV (reference sequence). This chain's CDR3 is CASRPPGDFYGYTF. CDR3 DNA: TGTGCCAGCAGGCCGCCGGGCGATTTCTATGGCTACACCTTC.

The chain employs TRBV7-8 and TRBJ1-2, with D possibly matching TRBD1 (5 bases). Germline CDR1 reads SGHVS; CDR2 reads FQNEAQ. The CDR3 has 14 residues. Between the trimmed V and J ends, which lost 5 bases and 3 bases, there was a span of 13 bases. The CDR3 protein is CASSHGGEDYGYTF. The CDR3 nucleotides are TGTGCCAGCAGCCACGGAGGGGAGGACTATGGCTACACCTTC.

The rearrangement joins TRBV6-1 to TRBJ2-5, with a tentative D call TRBD2 (6 bases). The V gene lost 1 base and the J gene lost 1 base, with 13 bases spanning the gap. The CDR3 is 16 amino acids. Germline values: CDR1 MNHNS, CDR2 SASEGT. CDR3 DNA sequence: TGTGCCAGCAGTGAAGAAGGGAGGTCCCCCCAAGAGACCCAGTACTTC. Its translation is CASSEEGRSPQETQYF.

This chain joins TRBV18 and TRBJ2-7, with 8 bases lining up with TRBD2. CDR1 and CDR2 from the germline V gene are KGHSH and LQKENI. Germline trimming cut 4 bases from V and 0 bases from J; bases unmatched to any gene: 5. This CDR3 spans 15 amino acids. CDR3 sequence (DNA): TGTGCCAGCTCACAGACTAGCGTAAGCTCCTACGAGCAGTACTTC. Its translation: CASSQTSVSSYEQYF.

This chain connects TRBV6-5 to TRBJ1-4, with a possible D match to TRBD1 (6 bases). Between the trimmed V and J ends, which lost 4 bases and 7 bases, there was a span of 13 bases. Looked up from germline, CDR1 is MNHEY and CDR2 is SVGAGI. This CDR3 is built from 14 residues. The CDR3 loop reads CASSFGGASEKLFF. As DNA, the CDR3 is TGTGCCAGCAGTTTTGGGGGGGCGAGTGAAAAACTGTTTTTT.

V gene TRBV7-9 combines with J gene TRBJ2-3, with 8 bases lining up with TRBD2. V was pared by 10 bases and J by 0 bases, with 18 bases of the junction left unmatched. Germline values: CDR1 SEHNR, CDR2 FQNEAQ (reference sequence). This CDR3 is 18 amino acids long. The CDR3 DNA reads as TGTGCCACAGGAACAAGCTCGACTAGCGCTACTAGCACAGATACGCAGTATTTT. Translated: CATGTSSTSATSTDTQYF.

This chain links TRBV28 with TRBJ1-1; D call uncertain. CDR1 and CDR2 (germline): MDHEN, SYDVKM. CDR3 size: 14 residues. V lost 7 bases and J 7 bases, leaving 19 bases between the germline ends. The CDR3 DNA reads as TGTGCCAGCACCCTTAGATTTAAGACGGGTGAAGCTTTCTTT. Translating gives CASTLRFKTGEAFF.

This rearrangement joins TRBV10-2 to TRBJ1-6, with no clear D. This CDR3 is 14 amino acids long. CDR1 and CDR2 from the germline V gene are WSHSY and SAAADI. V lost 4 bases and J 0 bases, leaving 4 bases between the germline ends. The CDR3 loop is CASSGSSYNSPLHF. DNA for the CDR3: TGCGCCAGCAGTGGCAGCTCCTATAATTCACCCCTCCACTTT.

The chain couples TRBV5-1 to TRBJ1-4; a possible D gene is TRBD1 (6 bases). Germline V CDR1 and CDR2: SGHRS, YFSETQ. V was shortened by 1 base and J by 5 bases, with 12 bases between the two germline ends. The CDR3 has 15 residues. The DNA of the CDR3 is TGCGCCAGCAGCTTGATCAGGGGATGGAATGAAAAACTGTTTTTT. It encodes CASSLIRGWNEKLFF.